The subject of this entry is one T cell receptor (beta chain). Its recognized antigen is unknown. No base quality information exists; no much larger clone differs at one position. For this chain, trimming is 6 bases at the V end and 4 bases at the J end, and the number of junction bases without a gene match is 6. There are 14 amino acids in the CDR3, from cysteine to phenylalanine inclusive. Only the CDR3 DNA is retained, 42 bases long and in frame from the first base. For CDR1 and CDR2, the germline V gene lists SNHLY and FYNNEI. The immunoSEQ Assay, a bias-controlled multiplex PCR, was used to amplify TCRbeta CDR3 regions from genomic DNA. As for how the authors treated the data: The number of nucleated cells in each sample was estimated from the amplification of reference gene primers within the assay. To quantify the absolute abundance of each unique TCRbeta CDR3 rearrangement, sequence reads were collapsed and filtered. For each sample, productive Simpson clonality was calculated as the square root of Simpson's diversity index over productive rearrangements. TCRdb re-hosts the immuneACCESS table, in-frame sequences only. Its copies lack some clones; in the studies checked, an unresolved V gene accounts for under half of them, and the cause for the rest is not known. V and J calls plus clone size are reproduced from that table; the DNA served to infer D and trimming. In this sample the table shows 120,000 to 150,000 clones, 88% of which occur a single time. The ten largest account for approximately 2.5% of the sample.

The record originates from a study of blood T cell repertoires in COVID-19 (dated by TCRdb to 2018 to 2020). For the study in its entirety: Collaborator samples came from the United States, Italy and Spain and covered acute and convalescent phases of COVID-19. The material from the prospective study consisted of cDNA or gDNA derived from T cells, B-cell-depleted T cells, or PBMCs. The repertoires were released in a freely available public database meant as a resource for research on the immune response to SARS-CoV-2. Deeply sampled blood TCRbeta repertoires from subjects exposed to, actively infected with, or recovered from COVID-19 were included in the dataset. The samples were drawn from the first 160 participants of the ongoing ImmuneRACE study and from 1,254 subjects provided by 6 global collaborators. Where available, HLA class I and class II types were obtained from metadata supplied by the sample provider rather than from assay-based typing. A de-identified subject ID, COVID-19 status, age in years and sex were almost always included in the sample metadata.

Whole blood was collected in K2EDTA tubes by collaborating institutions according to the institutions' own protocols. For TCRbeta analysis, collaborators shipped samples in one of three forms: frozen whole blood, isolated PBMCs, or DNA extracted from either of those sample types. Study-wide conclusions, independent of this receptor: Clinical and demographic metadata were provided uncurated, with the amount varying by source and participant.

Specimen: peripheral blood. The sequence is built from TRBV2 and TRBJ2-1, and 7 bases in between align with TRBD1. The receptor was derived from a human donor in a cohort sampled during active COVID-19. CDR3 reads: CASRAGGYYNEQFF. The sequence in DNA is TGTGCCAGCAGGGCAGGGGGATATTACAATGAGCAGTTCTTC.